This record concerns one T cell receptor beta chain sequence. V gave up 1 base and J gave up 4 bases, with 14 bases separating them. CDR1 is SGHTA, CDR2 FQGNSA, per germline. The length of the CDR3 is 16 residues. Study processing details: How many nucleated cells were present was estimated from reference gene primer amplification. The assay was immunoSEQ multiplex PCR, and TCRdb's table has in-frame clones only and misses some. V, J and clone size were drawn from that table, and D and trimming were deduced from the DNA. In the table there are approximately 90,000 clones, about 85% of which are singletons. This sample was taken from a study of blood T cell repertoires in COVID-19. Study in general: Collection of acute and convalescent COVID-19 samples took place in the United States, Italy and Spain. Nucleic acid was either cDNA or gDNA, and it came from T cells, B-cell-depleted T cells, or PBMCs.

The sequenced sample consisted of peripheral blood. This TCR was sampled from a man aged 45-65 years with acute or convalescent COVID-19. The chain links TRBV7-2 to TRBJ1-5; no firm D call. The CDR3 sequence: CASSLEWPAGNQPQHF. The CDR3 DNA is TGTGCCAGCAGCTTAGAGTGGCCCGCGGGTAATCAGCCCCAGCATTTT.